This T cell receptor beta chain was retrieved from a study of blood T cell repertoires in COVID-19. The CDR3 runs to 16 residues. The J segment lost 5 bases and the V segment lost 6 bases, leaving 11 bases of the junction unmatched. CDR1 MNHEY and CDR2 SVGEGT come from the germline V gene. Assay: immunoSEQ multiplex PCR; the TCRdb copy retains only in-frame clones and omits some. The data show tens of thousands of clones, with roughly 85% seen just once and about 25% held by the top ten. This TCR came from a man aged 55 to 70 with active or convalescent COVID-19. The chain carries TRBV6-2 or TRBV6-3 and TRBJ2-7; TRBD2 agrees at 12 bases. The sequenced material came from peripheral blood. CDR3 amino acids: CASSNEASGGAHEQYF. DNA for the CDR3: TGTGCCAGCAGCAACGAGGCTAGCGGGGGGGCCCACGAGCAGTACTTC.